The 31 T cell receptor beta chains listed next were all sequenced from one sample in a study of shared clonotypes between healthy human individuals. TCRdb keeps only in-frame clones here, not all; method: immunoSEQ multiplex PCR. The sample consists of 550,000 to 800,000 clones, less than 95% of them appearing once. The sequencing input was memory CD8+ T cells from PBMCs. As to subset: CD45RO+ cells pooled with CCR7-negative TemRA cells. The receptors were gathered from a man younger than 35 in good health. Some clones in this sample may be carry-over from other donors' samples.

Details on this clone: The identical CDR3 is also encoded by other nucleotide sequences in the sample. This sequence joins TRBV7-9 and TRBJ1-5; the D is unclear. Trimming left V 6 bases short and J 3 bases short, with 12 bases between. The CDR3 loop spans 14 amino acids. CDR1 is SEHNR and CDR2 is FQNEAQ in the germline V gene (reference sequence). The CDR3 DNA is TGTGCCAGCAGTCTTCCGGGTTACAATCAGCCCCAGCATTTT. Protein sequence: CASSLPGYNQPQHF.

The CDR3 loop reads CASSVEGHPKNIQYF. CDR3 in DNA: TGTGCCAGCAGCGTAGAGGGACATCCCAAAAACATTCAGTACTTC. The gene calls are TRBV9 and TRBJ2-4; D is perhaps TRBD1 (6 bases). Looked up from germline, CDR1 is SGDLS and CDR2 is YYNGEE. V lost 0 bases and J 2 bases, leaving 9 bases between the germline ends. The CDR3 sequence is 15 residues long. Full variable domain (remainder filled in from reference TRBV9 and TRBJ2-4): DSGVTQTPKHLITATGQRVTLRCSPRSGDLSVYWYQQSLDQGLQFLIQYYNGEERAKGNILERFSAQQFPDLHSELNLSSLELGDSALYFCASSVEGHPKNIQYFGAGTRLSVL.

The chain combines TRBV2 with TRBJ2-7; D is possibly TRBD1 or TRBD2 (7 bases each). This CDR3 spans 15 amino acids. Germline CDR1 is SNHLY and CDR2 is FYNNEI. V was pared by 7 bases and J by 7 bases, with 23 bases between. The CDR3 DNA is TGTGCCAGCACCTCCGTTGTGACAGGGAGGGCGGAGCAGTACTTC. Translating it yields CASTSVVTGRAEQYF.

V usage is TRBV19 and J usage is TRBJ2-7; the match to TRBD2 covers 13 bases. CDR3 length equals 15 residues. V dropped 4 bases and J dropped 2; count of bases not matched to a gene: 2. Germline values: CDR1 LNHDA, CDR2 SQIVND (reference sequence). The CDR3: CASSKLAGGPYEQYF. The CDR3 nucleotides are TGTGCCAGTAGTAAACTAGCGGGAGGGCCCTACGAGCAGTACTTC.

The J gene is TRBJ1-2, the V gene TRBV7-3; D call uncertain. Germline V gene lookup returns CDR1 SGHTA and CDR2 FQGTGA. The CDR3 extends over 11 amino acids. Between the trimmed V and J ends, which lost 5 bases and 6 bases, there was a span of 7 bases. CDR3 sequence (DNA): TGTGCCAGCAGCCCCTCGGATGGCTACACCTTC. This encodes CASSPSDGYTF.

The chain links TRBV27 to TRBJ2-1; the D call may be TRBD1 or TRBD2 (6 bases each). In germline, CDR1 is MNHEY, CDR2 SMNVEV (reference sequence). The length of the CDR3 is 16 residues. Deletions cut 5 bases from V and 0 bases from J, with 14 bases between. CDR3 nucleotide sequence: TGTGCCAGCAGTCCTCGGGGGCGGACCTCCTACAATGAGCAGTTCTTC. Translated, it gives CASSPRGRTSYNEQFF.

The CDR3: CASSYSIGQATYEQYF. CDR3 DNA: TGTGCCAGCAGTTACTCGATCGGTCAGGCGACCTACGAGCAGTACTTC. The chain recombines TRBV6-5 with TRBJ2-7, with no clear D. V lost 0 bases and J lost 2, with 14 bases in between. Germline loops: CDR1 MNHEY, CDR2 SVGAGI. CDR3 length: 16 amino acids.

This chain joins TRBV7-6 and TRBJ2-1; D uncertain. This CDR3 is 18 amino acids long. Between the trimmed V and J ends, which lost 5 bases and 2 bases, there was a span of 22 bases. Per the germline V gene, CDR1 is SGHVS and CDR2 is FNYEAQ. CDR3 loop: CASSPRWGSFGPYNEQFF. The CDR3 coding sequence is TGTGCCAGCAGCCCACGCTGGGGAAGCTTTGGGCCCTACAATGAGCAGTTCTTC.

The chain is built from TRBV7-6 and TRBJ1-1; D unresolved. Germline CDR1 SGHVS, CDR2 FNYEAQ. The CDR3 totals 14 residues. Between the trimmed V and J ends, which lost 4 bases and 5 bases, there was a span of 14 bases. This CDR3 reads CASSSRPERTEAFF. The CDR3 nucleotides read TGTGCCAGCAGCTCCAGACCTGAACGAACTGAAGCTTTCTTT.

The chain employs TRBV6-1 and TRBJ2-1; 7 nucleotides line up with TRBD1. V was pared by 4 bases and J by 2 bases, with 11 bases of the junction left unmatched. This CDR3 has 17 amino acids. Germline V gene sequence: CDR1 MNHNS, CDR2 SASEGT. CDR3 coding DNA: TGTGCCAGCAGTGGGGAACTTGACAGGGCTGCCTACAATGAGCAGTTCTTC. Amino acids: CASSGELDRAAYNEQFF.

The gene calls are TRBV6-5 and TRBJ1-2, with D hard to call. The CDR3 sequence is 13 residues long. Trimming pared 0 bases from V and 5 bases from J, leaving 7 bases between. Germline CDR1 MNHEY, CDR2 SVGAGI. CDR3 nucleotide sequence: TGTGCCAGCAGTTACTCGGTCCCGTATGGCTACACCTTC. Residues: CASSYSVPYGYTF.

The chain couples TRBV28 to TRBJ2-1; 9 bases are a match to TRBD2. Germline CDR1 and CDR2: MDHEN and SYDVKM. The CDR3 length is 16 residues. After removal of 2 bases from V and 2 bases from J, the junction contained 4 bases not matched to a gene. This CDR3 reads CASSLMAGGPYNEQFF. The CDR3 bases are TGTGCCAGCAGTTTAATGGCGGGAGGGCCCTACAATGAGCAGTTCTTC.

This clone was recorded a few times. CDR3 sequence reads: CASSTVNMYEQFF. The CDR3 DNA reads as TGTGCCAGCAGTACGGTCAATATGTATGAGCAGTTCTTC. The rearrangement joins TRBV6-5 to TRBJ2-1; D is unresolved. Germline V gives CDR1 MNHEY, CDR2 SVGAGI. This CDR3 has 13 amino acids. V lost 5 bases and J lost 8, with 13 bases in between.

The CDR3 region is CASTLGGAQETQYF. In nucleotides, the CDR3 is TGTGCCAGCACCCTTGGGGGGGCCCAAGAGACCCAGTACTTC. J is TRBJ2-5 and V is TRBV7-9; the D gene is possibly TRBD2 (7 bases). Looked up from germline, CDR1 is SEHNR and CDR2 is FQNEAQ (reference sequence). The CDR3 runs 14 residues. V lost 7 bases and J lost 1, with 13 bases in between.

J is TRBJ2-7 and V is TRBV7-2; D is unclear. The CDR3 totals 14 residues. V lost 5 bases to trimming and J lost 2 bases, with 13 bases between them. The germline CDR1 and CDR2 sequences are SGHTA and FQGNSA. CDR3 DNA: TGTGCCAGCAGCCCTACGGCTAGGGCCTACGAGCAGTACTTC. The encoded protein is CASSPTARAYEQYF.

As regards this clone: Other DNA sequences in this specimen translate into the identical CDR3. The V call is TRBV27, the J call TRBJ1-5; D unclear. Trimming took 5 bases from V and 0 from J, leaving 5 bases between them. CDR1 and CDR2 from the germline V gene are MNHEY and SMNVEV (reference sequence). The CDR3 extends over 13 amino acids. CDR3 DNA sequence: TGTGCCAGCAGTCCCTATAGCAATCAGCCCCAGCATTTT. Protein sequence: CASSPYSNQPQHF.

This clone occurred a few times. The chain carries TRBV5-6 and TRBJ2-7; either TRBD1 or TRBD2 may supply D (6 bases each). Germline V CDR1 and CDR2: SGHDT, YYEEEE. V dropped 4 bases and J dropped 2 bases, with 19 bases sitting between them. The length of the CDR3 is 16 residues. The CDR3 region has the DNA TGTGCCAGCAGCCTCGGAGGGGGATTTTCCACCTACGAGCAGTACTTC. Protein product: CASSLGGGFSTYEQYF.

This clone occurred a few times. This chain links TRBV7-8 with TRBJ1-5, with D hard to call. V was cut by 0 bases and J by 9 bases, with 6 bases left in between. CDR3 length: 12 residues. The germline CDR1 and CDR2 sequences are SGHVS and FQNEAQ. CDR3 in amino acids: CASSLAVWPQHF. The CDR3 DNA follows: TGTGCCAGCAGCTTAGCGGTGTGGCCCCAGCATTTT.

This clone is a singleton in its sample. This CDR3 reads CASSQDGGQPQHF. The DNA of the CDR3 is TGCGCCAGCAGCCAAGACGGGGGTCAGCCCCAGCATTTT. The chain couples TRBV4-3 to TRBJ1-5; D might be TRBD1 (5 bases). Germline V gene lookup returns CDR1 LGHNA and CDR2 YSLEER. The CDR3 has 13 amino acids. V lost 0 bases, J lost 6 bases, and 6 bases lay in between.

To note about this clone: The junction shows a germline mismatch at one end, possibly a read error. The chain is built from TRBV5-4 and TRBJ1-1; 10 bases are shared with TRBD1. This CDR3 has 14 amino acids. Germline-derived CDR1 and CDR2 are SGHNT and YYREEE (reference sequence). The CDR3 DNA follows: TGTGCCAGCGGCTTCGGACAGGGGGGGACTGAAGCTTTCTTT. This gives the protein CASGFGQGGTEAFF.

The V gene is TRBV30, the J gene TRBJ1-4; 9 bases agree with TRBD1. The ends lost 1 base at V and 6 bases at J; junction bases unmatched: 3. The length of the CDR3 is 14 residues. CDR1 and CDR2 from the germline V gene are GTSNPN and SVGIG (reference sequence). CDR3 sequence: CAWSGGQGYEKLFF. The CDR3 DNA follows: TGTGCCTGGAGTGGTGGACAGGGGTATGAAAAACTGTTTTTT.

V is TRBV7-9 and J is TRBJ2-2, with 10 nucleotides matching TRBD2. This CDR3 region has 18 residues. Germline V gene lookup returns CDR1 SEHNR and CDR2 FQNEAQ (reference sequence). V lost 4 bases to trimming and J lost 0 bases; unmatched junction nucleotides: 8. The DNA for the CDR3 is TGTGCCAGCAGCTCGACTAGCGGGTCCCGATCGAACACCGGGGAGCTGTTTTTT. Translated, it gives CASSSTSGSRSNTGELFF.

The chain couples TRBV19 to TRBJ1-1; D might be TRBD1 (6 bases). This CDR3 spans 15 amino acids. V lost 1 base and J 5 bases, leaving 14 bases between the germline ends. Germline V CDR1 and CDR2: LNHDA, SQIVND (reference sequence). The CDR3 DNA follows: TGTGCCAGTAGTATAGTAATGCAGGGGAGTACTGAAGCTTTCTTT. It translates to CASSIVMQGSTEAFF.

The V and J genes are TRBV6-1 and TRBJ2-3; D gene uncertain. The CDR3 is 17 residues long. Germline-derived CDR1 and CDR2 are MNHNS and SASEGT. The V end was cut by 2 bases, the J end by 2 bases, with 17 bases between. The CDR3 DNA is TGTGCCAGCAGTGAAACCCCATCACCTAGAGTCACAGATACGCAGTATTTT. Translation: CASSETPSPRVTDTQYF.

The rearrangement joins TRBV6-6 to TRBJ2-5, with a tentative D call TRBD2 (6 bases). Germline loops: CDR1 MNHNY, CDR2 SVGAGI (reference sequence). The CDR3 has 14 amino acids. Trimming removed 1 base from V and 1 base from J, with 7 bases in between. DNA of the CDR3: TGTGCCAGCAGTTACTTAGCGGTCCAAGAGACCCAGTACTTC. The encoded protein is CASSYLAVQETQYF.

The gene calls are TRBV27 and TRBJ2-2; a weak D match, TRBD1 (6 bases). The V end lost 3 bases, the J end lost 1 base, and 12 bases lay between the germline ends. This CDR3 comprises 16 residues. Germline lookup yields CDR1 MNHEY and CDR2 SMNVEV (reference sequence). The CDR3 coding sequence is TGTGCCAGCAGTTTCCCCAGGGGTGGGAACACCGGGGAGCTGTTTTTT. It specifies CASSFPRGGNTGELFF.

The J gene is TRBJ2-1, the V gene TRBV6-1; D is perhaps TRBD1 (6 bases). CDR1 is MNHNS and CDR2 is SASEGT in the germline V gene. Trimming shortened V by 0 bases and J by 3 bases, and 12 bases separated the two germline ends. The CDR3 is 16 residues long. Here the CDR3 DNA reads TGTGCCAGCAGTGAAGCTTGGGGGCTAGGCTACAATGAGCAGTTCTTC. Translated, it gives CASSEAWGLGYNEQFF.

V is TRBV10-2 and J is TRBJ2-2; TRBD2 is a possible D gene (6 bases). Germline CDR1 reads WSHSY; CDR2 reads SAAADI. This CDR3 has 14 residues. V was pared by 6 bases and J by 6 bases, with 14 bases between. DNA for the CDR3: TGCGCCAGCAGAGGGGCGGGAAGCCCCGGGGAGCTGTTTTTT. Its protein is CASRGAGSPGELFF.

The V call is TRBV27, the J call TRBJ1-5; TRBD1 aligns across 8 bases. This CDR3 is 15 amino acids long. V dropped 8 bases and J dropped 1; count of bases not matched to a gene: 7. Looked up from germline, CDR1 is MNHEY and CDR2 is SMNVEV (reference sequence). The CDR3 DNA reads TGTGCCAGCGGTATAAGACAGGGGAGCAATCAGCCCCAGCATTTT. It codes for CASGIRQGSNQPQHF.

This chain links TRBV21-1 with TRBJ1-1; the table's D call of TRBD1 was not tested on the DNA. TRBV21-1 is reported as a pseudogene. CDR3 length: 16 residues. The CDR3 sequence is CASSKVGDRGNTEAFF. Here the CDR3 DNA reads TGTGCCAGCAGCAAAGTGGGCGACAGGGGGAACACTGAAGCTTTCTTT.

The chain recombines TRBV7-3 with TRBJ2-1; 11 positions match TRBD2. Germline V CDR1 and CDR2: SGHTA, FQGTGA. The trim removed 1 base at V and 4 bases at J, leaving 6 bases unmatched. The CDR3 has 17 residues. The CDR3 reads CASSLIPSGRRYNEQFF. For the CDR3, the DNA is TGTGCCAGCAGCTTAATCCCTAGCGGGAGGCGTTACAATGAGCAGTTCTTC.